The 8 T cell receptor beta chains in this list originate from one sample, sequenced in a study of T cells after yellow fever vaccination. One entry per CDR3 protein results from TCRdb running MiXCR on the 5' RACE reads. In the table there are roughly 350,000 distinct CDR3 sequences, roughly 3.9% of which are singletons. This material consisted of PBMCs, taken 5 days after the yellow fever booster vaccination. The receptor source for this set is a man between 18 and 35 years old who received the YFV17D yellow fever vaccine.

The V gene is TRBV20-1, the J gene TRBJ1-2; D is unresolved. The CDR3 loop spans 13 amino acids. From germline, CDR1 is DFQATT and CDR2 SNEGSKA (reference sequence). Trimming removed 0 bases at V and 1 base at J, with 6 bases between. The CDR3 is CSARDRNNYGYTF. CDR3 DNA sequence: TGCAGTGCTAGAGACAGGAATAACTATGGCTACACCTTC.

This clonotype was seen only a few times. V gene TRBV2 combines with J gene TRBJ1-5; D is unresolved. The germline CDR1 and CDR2 sequences are SNHLY and FYNNEI. V lost 2 bases, J lost 3 bases, and 14 bases lay in between. The CDR3 spans 16 residues. CDR3: CASSERKAPINQPQHF. The CDR3 nucleotides read TGTGCCAGCAGTGAACGTAAGGCGCCGATCAATCAGCCCCAGCATTTT. Using reference TRBV2 and TRBJ1-5 for the parts outside the CDR3, the full variable domain is EPEVTQTPSHQVTQMGQEVILRCVPISNHLYFYWYRQILGQKVEFLVSFYNNEISEKSEIFDDQFSVERPDGSNFTLKIRSTKLEDSAMYFCASSERKAPINQPQHFGDGTRLSIL.

The chain links TRBV3-1 to TRBJ2-7; TRBD1 agrees at 8 bases. The germline CDR1 and CDR2 sequences are LGHDT and YNNKEL (reference sequence). The CDR3 loop spans 16 amino acids. The V segment lost 0 bases and the J segment 0 bases; nucleotides outside the gene matches: 4. CDR3 loop: CASSQETGVSSYEQYF. In nucleotides, the CDR3 is TGTGCCAGCAGCCAAGAGACAGGGGTGAGCTCCTACGAGCAGTACTTC.

This sequence joins TRBV5-6 and TRBJ2-2; D perhaps matches TRBD2 (5 bases). The CDR3 sequence is 14 residues long. Trimming shortened V by 1 base and J by 6 bases, and 10 bases separated the two germline ends. CDR1 is SGHDT, CDR2 YYEEEE, per germline. The CDR3 loop reads CASSLTSGSGELFF. CDR3 nucleotides: TGTGCCAGCAGCTTGACGTCGGGGTCCGGGGAGCTGTTTTTT.

The rearrangement joins TRBV4-1 to TRBJ1-1, with TRBD1 as a possible D gene (5 bases). CDR3 size: 15 residues. CDR1 and CDR2 from the germline V gene are MGHRA and YSYEKL. V lost 4 bases to trimming and J lost 7 bases, with 19 bases between them. The CDR3 protein is CASSPPGGAGGEAFF. CDR3 nucleotide sequence: TGCGCCAGCAGCCCCCCTGGCGGGGCTGGGGGTGAAGCTTTCTTT.

This clonotype was counted many times. The rearrangement links TRBV5-5 to TRBJ2-2; TRBD1 matches 7 bases. The CDR3 runs 14 residues. Germline V gene sequence: CDR1 SGHKS, CDR2 YYEKEE (reference sequence). J lost 6 bases, V lost 5 bases, and 7 bases had no gene match. In nucleotides, the CDR3 is TGTGCCAGCAGAAGGACAGGTTCCCCCGGGGAGCTGTTTTTT. The encoded protein is CASRRTGSPGELFF.

A few counts support this clonotype. V usage is TRBV6-4 and J usage is TRBJ2-3; no firm D call. This CDR3 region has 13 residues. V was cut by 2 bases and J by 3 bases, with 6 bases left in between. Germline CDR1 MRHNA, CDR2 SNTAGT. The CDR3 nucleotides read TGTGCCAGCAGTGACGCCGAAACAGATACGCAGTATTTT. Translating gives CASSDAETDTQYF.

This clonotype came up many times. This chain links TRBV15 with TRBJ2-7; D tentatively fits TRBD1 or TRBD2 (5 bases each). CDR3 length: 16 amino acids. Between the trimmed V and J ends, which lost 1 base and 2 bases, there was a span of 15 bases. In germline, CDR1 is LNHNV, CDR2 YYDKDF (reference sequence). The CDR3 region is CATSRVRDRPTYEQYF. For the CDR3, the DNA is TGTGCCACCAGCAGAGTCAGGGACCGTCCCACCTACGAGCAGTACTTC.